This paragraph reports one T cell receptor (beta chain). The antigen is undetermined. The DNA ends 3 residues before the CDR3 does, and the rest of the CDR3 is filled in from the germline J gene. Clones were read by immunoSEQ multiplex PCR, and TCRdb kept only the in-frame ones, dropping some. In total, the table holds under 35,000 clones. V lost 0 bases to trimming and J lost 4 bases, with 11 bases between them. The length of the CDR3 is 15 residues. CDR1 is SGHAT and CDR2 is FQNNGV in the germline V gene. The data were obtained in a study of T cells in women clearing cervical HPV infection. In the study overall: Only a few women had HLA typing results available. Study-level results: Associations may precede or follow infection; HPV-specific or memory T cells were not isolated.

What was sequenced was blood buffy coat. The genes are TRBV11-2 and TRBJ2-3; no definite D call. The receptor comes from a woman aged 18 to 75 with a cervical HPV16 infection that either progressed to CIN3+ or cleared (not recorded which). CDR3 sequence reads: CASSLDPGSADTQYF. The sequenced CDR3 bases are TGTGCCAGCAGCTTAGACCCCGGTTCCGCAGATACG.